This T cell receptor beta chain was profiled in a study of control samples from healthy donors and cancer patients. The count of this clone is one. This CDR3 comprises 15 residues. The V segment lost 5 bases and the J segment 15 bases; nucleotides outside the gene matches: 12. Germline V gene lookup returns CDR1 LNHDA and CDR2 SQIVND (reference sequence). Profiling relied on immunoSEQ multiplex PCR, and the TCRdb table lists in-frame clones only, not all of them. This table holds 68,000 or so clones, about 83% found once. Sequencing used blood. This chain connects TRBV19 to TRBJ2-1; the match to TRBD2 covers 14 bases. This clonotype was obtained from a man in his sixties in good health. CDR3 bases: TGTGCCAGTAGTCCTCAGGGACTAGCGGGAGCCCCAGGGTTCTTC. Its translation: CASSPQGLAGAPGFF.